This record covers a single T cell receptor beta chain. This clone's antigen is unknown. Base qualities are not at hand, and no much larger clone is one base apart. The sample originates from a study of somatic mutations in cytotoxic T cells in rheumatoid arthritis (dated by TCRdb to between 2016 and 2019). For the wider study: Right after diagnosis and prior to the start of any treatment, 30 ml EDTA of peripheral blood was drawn from patients. Some T-cell populations stained with V beta antibodies were sorted by flow on a FACSAria II or Sony SH800 to nearly 100% purity, with sorted V beta1+ cells additionally subjected to TCRB sequencing. The study asked whether expanded CD8+ T-cell clones in newly diagnosed, untreated rheumatoid arthritis carry somatic mutations, and used TCRB deep sequencing to characterize clonality. TCRB deep sequencing was performed for roughly 66 rheumatoid arthritis patients and 15 to 20 healthy controls. The median ages of the patient and control groups were essentially identical.

Overall study results and their limits: CD8+ T-cell clonality in rheumatoid arthritis patients was not significantly different from that in age-matched healthy controls. The slight TRBV07 underrepresentation in patients was not adjusted for multiple comparisons. The antigen targets of the expanded CD8+ clones were unknown, and absence from virus-specific databases did not rule out viral specificity. In patients, CD8+ clonality rose with age (Spearman r=0.49), which was not the case in healthy controls. The largest CD8+ clone made up more than 20% of CD8+ cells in about an eighth of the roughly 60 patients, and blood and synovial fluid shared several identical CD8+ TCRB sequences.

TCRB CDR3 sequencing used the immunoSEQ assay on genomic DNA. Processing in the source paper ran as follows. Only a few patient CD8+ clones larger than 1% matched published virus-specific TCRB sequences when compared against them. Nothing other than productive TCRB rearrangements was included in the analyses. A clone was defined by a unique TCRB CDR3 sequence, and clonality was computed as a productive clonality index based on Shannon entropy. Repertoire overlap between two samples was calculated from the template counts of each clone relative to total templates per sample. A correlation with a Spearman r of about 0.58 was found between V-gene usage by flow cytometry and V-gene usage by TCRB sequencing. TCRdb provides this immuneACCESS table in a form limited to in-frame rearrangements. Some clones are lacking; in checked studies, under half of them reflect an unresolved V gene, and why the rest are absent is not known. Clone size and V and J calls were adopted from that table, with D and trimming inferred from the DNA. For this sample there are around 660 clones; roughly 74% appear just once. The ten biggest clones cover less than 60% of the sample.

V was cut back by 5 bases and J by 2 bases, leaving a gap of 10 bases between them. Its CDR3 holds 14 amino acids, cysteine through phenylalanine. This entry keeps only the CDR3 DNA: 42 bases, framed from base 1. CDR1 and CDR2 were assigned from the germline V gene as SGHTA and FQGTGA. CD4+ and CD8+ cells were isolated by positive magnetic bead selection on an AutoMACS, and purity was checked by flow cytometry. A TCR V beta antibody panel was used in flow cytometry to screen first for clonal expansions, which were then characterized by TCRB deep sequencing of sorted CD8+ fractions. Ficoll-Paque PLUS density gradient separation was used to isolate peripheral blood mononuclear cells. DNA was extracted from CD4-enriched, CD8-enriched or PBMC samples with Nucleospin Tissue or Tissue XS kits and quantified with a Qubit 2.0 fluorometer.

The receptor was isolated from an adult with rheumatoid arthritis. Recombination linked TRBV7-3 to TRBJ1-3; TRBD1 could be the D gene, as 6 bases match. What was sequenced was CD8+ T cells sorted from blood. The DNA reads TGTGCCAGCAGCGCCTCAGGGGCTGGAAACACCATATATTTT. The resulting protein is CASSASGAGNTIYF.